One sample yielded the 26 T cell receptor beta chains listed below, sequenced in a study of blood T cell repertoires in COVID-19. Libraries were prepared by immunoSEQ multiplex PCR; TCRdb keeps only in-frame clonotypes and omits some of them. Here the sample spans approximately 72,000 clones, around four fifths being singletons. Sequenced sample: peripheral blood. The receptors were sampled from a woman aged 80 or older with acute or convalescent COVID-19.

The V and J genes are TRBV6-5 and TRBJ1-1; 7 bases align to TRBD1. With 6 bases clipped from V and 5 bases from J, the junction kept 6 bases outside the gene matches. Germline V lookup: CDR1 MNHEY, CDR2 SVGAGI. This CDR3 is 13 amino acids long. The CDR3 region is CASSTGERTEAFF. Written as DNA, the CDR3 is TGTGCCAGCAGCACAGGGGAGCGAACTGAAGCTTTCTTT.

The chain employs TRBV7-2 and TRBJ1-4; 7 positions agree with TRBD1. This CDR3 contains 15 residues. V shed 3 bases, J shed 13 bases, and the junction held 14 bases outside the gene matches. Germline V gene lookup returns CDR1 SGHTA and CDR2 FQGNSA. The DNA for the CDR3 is TGTGCCAGCAGCTTCTTGACAGGGAAGGGGGGACGACTGTTTTTT. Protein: CASSFLTGKGGRLFF.

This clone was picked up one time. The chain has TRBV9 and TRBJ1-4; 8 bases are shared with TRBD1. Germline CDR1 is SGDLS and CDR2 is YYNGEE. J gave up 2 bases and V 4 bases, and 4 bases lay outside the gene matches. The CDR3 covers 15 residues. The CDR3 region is CASSSQGATNEKLFF. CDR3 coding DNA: TGTGCCAGCAGCTCTCAGGGGGCGACTAATGAAAAACTGTTTTTT.

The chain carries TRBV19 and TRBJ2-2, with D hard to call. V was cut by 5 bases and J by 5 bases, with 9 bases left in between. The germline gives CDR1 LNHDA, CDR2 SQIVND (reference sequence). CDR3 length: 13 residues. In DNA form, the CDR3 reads TGTGCCAGTAGTGCTTCTAGGACCGGGGAGCTGTTTTTT. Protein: CASSASRTGELFF.

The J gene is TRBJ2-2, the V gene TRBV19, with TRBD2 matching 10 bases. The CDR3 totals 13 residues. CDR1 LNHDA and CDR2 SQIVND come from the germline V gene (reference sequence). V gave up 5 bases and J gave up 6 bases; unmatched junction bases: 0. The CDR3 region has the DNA TGTGCCAGTAGTCTAGCGGGAGCCGGGGAGCTGTTTTTT. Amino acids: CASSLAGAGELFF.

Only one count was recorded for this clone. The CDR3 region has the DNA TGTGCCAGCAGCGTAGGACTAGCGGCCCGTCGGGACAATGAGCAGTTCTTC. It specifies CASSVGLAARRDNEQFF. This chain links TRBV9 with TRBJ2-1; 9 bases align to TRBD2. Looked up from germline, CDR1 is SGDLS and CDR2 is YYNGEE. The junction had 9 bases not matched to a gene; V was cut back by 0 bases and J by 5 bases. This CDR3 has 17 amino acids.

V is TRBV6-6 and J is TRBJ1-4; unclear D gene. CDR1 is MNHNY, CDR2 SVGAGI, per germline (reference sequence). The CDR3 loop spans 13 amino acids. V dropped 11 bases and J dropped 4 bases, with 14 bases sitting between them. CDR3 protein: CADSEALNEKLFF. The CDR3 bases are TGTGCCGACTCGGAGGCCCTTAATGAAAAACTGTTTTTT.

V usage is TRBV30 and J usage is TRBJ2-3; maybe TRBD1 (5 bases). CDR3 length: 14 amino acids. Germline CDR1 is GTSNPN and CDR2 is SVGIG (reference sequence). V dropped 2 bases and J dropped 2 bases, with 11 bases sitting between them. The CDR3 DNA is TGTGCCTGGAGTTGGGGCCAGGACACAGATACGCAGTATTTT. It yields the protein CAWSWGQDTDTQYF.

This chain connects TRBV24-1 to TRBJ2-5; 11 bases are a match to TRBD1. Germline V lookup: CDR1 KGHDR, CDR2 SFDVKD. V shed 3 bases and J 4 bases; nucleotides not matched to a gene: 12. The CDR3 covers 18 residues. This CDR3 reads CATSDTSIRDRGAETQYF. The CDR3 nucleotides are TGTGCCACCAGTGATACTAGTATCCGGGACAGGGGGGCAGAGACCCAGTACTTC.

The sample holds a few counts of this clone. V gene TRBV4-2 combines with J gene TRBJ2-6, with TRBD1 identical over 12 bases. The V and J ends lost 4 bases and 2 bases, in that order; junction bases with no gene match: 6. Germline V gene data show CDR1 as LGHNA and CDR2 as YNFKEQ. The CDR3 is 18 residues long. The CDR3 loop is CASSRRGQGATGANVLTF. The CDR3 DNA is TGTGCCAGCAGCCGAAGGGGACAGGGGGCAACTGGGGCCAACGTCCTGACTTTC.

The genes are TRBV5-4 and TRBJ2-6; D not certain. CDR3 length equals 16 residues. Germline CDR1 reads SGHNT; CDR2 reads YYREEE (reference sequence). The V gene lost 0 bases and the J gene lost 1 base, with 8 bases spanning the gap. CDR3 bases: TGTGCCAGCAGCTTGGAACGAGGATCTGGGGCCAACGTCCTGACTTTC. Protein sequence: CASSLERGSGANVLTF.

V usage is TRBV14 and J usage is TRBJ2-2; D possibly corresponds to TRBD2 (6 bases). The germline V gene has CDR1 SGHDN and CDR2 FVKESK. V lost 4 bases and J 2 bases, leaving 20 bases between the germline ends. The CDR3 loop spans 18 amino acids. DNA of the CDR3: TGTGCCAGCAGCCTCCTCACCCCGTCCGGGAGTAACACCGGGGAGCTGTTTTTT. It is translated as CASSLLTPSGSNTGELFF.

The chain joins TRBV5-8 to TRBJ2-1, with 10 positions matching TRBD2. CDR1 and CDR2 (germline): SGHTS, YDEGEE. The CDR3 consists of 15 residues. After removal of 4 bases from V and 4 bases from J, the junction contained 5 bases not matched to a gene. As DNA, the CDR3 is TGTGCCAGCAGCAATCTAGCGGGGGTTTACAATGAGCAGTTCTTC. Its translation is CASSNLAGVYNEQFF. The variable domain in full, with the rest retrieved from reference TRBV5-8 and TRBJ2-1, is EAGVTQSPTHLIKTRGQQATLRCSPISGHTSVYWYQQALGLGLQFLLWYDEGEERNRGNFPPRFSGRQFPNYSSELNVNALELEDSALYLCASSNLAGVYNEQFFGPGTRLTVL.

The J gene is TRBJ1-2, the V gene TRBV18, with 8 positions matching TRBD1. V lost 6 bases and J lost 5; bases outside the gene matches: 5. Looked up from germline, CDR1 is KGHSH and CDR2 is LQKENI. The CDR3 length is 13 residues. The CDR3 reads CASSPDRVYGYTF. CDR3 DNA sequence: TGTGCCAGCTCTCCGGACAGGGTATATGGCTACACCTTC. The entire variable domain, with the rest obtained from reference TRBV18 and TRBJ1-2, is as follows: NAGVMQNPRHLVRRRGQEARLRCSPMKGHSHVYWYRQLPEEGLKFMVYLQKENIIDESGMPKERFSAEFPKEGPSILRIQQVVRGDSAAYFCASSPDRVYGYTFGSGTRLTVV.

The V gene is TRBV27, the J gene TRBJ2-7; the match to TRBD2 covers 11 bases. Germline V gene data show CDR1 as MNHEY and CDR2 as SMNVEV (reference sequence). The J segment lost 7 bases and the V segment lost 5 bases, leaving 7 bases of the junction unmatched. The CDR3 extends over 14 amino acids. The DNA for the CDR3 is TGTGCCAGCAGTATACTAGCGGGAGCGGGTGAGCAGTACTTC. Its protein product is CASSILAGAGEQYF.

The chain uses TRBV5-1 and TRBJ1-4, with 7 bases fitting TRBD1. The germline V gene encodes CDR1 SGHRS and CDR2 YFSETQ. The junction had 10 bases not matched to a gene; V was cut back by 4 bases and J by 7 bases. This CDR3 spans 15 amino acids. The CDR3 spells CASSPGTVEGEKLFF. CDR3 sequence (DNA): TGCGCCAGCAGCCCCGGGACAGTTGAAGGTGAAAAACTGTTTTTT.

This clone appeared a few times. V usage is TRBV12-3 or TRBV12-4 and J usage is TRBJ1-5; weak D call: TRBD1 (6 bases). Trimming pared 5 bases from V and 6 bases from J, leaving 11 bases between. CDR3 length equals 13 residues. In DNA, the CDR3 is TGTGCCAGCAGTCGACTACAGGGTCAGCCCCAGCATTTT. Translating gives CASSRLQGQPQHF.

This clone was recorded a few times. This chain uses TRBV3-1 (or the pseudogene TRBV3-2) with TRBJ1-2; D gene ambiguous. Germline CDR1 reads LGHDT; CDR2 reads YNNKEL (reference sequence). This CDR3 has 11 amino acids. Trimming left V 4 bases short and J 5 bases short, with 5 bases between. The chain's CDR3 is CASSPGYGYTF. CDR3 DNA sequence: TGTGCCAGCAGCCCCGGGTATGGCTACACCTTC.

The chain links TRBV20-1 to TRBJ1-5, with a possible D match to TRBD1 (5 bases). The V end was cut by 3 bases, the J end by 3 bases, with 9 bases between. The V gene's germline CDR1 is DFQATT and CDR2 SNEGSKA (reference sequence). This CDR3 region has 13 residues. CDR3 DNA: TGCAGTGCTAGTCCGGGGGTCAATCAGCCCCAGCATTTT. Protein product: CSASPGVNQPQHF.

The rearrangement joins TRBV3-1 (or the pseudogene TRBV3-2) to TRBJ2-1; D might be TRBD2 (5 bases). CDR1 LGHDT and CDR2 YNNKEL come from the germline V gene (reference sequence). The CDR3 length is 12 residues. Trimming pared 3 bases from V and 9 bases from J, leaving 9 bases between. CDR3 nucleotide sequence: TGTGCCAGCAGCCACACTAGGGTTGAGCAGTTCTTC. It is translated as CASSHTRVEQFF.

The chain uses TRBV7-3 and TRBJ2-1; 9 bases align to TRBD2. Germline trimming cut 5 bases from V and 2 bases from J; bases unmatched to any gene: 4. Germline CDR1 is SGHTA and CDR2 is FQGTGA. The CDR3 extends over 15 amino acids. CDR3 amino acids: CASSMTSGAYNEQFF. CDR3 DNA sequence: TGTGCCAGCAGCATGACTAGCGGTGCCTACAATGAGCAGTTCTTC.

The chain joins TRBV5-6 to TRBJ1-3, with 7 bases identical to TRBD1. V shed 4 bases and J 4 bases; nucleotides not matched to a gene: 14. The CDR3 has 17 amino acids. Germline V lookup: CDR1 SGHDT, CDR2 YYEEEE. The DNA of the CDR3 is TGTGCCAGCAGCGCCGACGAGACAGGGTTGTACGGAAACACCATATATTTT. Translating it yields CASSADETGLYGNTIYF.

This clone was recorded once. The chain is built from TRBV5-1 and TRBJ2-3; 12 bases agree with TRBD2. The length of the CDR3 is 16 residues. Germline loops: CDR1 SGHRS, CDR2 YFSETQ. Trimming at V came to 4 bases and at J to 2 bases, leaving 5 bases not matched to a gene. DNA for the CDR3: TGCGCCAGCAGCAGAGGGACTAGCGGGTACACAGATACGCAGTATTTT. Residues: CASSRGTSGYTDTQYF.

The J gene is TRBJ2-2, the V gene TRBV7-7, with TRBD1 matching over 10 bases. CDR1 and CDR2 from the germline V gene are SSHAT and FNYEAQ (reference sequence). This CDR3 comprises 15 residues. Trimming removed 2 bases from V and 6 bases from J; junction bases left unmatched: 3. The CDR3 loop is CASSLRQGAAGELFF. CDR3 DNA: TGTGCCAGCAGCTTAAGACAGGGGGCGGCCGGGGAGCTGTTTTTT.

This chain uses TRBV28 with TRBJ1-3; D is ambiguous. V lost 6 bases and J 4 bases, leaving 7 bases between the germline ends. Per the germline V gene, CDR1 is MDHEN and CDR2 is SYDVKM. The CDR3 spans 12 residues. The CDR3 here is CASRSVGNTIYF. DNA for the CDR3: TGTGCCAGCAGGTCTGTGGGAAACACCATATATTTT.

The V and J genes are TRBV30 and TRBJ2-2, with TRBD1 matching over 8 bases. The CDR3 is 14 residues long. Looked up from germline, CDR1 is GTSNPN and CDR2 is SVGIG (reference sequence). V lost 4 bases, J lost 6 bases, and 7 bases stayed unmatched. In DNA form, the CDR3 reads TGTGCCTGGATGACAGGGGTGTTCGCCGGGGAGCTGTTTTTT. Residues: CAWMTGVFAGELFF.